Shown below are 28 T cell receptor beta chains from a single sample sequenced in a study of identical twins. TCRdb redid the calling of the 5' RACE reads with MiXCR, one entry per CDR3 protein. The table lists around 300,000 distinct CDR3 sequences, under 9.5% of them singletons. These data also formed part of another study, on yellow fever vaccine responses in identical twins.

The specimen sequenced was memory (CD45RO+) T cells sorted from blood. Receptors were obtained from a woman aged 18-29 years in good health.

In its sample, this clonotype was seen many times. V usage is TRBV5-1 and J usage is TRBJ1-5; TRBD1 agrees at 7 bases. CDR1 is SGHRS, CDR2 YFSETQ, per germline. Trimming removed 1 base from V and 2 bases from J; junction bases left unmatched: 3. The CDR3 length is 15 residues. CDR3 DNA sequence: TGCGCCAGCAGCTTGACAGGGGATGGCAATCAGCCCCAGCATTTT. Its translation: CASSLTGDGNQPQHF.

The chain has TRBV27 and TRBJ1-5, with a tentative D call TRBD1 (6 bases). The V gene's germline CDR1 is MNHEY and CDR2 SMNVEV (reference sequence). This CDR3 is built from 17 residues. V dropped 8 bases and J dropped 0 bases, with 20 bases sitting between them. DNA of the CDR3: TGTGCCAGCGGGAAACAGGGAGGAGGGTATAGCAATCAGCCCCAGCATTTT. Residues: CASGKQGGGYSNQPQHF.

This clonotype appeared a few times. The chain recombines TRBV7-9 with TRBJ2-2, with D tentatively TRBD1 (5 bases). Germline-derived CDR1 and CDR2 are SEHNR and FQNEAQ (reference sequence). The V end lost 3 bases, the J end lost 1 base, and 9 bases lay between the germline ends. CDR3 length: 15 residues. In nucleotides, the CDR3 is TGTGCCAGCAGCTTTTGGCAGGGGAACACCGGGGAGCTGTTTTTT. Protein product: CASSFWQGNTGELFF.

The chain links TRBV6-1 to TRBJ1-4, with a tentative D call TRBD1 (6 bases). With 8 bases removed from V and 8 bases from J, the gap between germline ends came to 18 bases. The CDR3 runs 14 residues. CDR1 and CDR2 from the germline V gene are MNHNS and SASEGT. CDR3 DNA: TGTGCCAGCGGGTCTTCAGGGGCTTCGGAAAAACTGTTTTTT. Translating gives CASGSSGASEKLFF.

This clonotype was seen many times. The V call is TRBV20-1, the J call TRBJ1-2; a possible D gene is TRBD1 (5 bases). V lost 0 bases and J lost 3, with 11 bases in between. Germline V gene data show CDR1 as DFQATT and CDR2 as SNEGSKA (reference sequence). This CDR3 contains 14 residues. The CDR3 bases are TGCAGTGCTAGAGATGAGGGGAGATACTATGGCTACACCTTC. Residues: CSARDEGRYYGYTF.

The chain carries TRBV6-1 and TRBJ1-4; no definite D call. Germline CDR1 and CDR2: MNHNS and SASEGT. The CDR3 spans 14 residues. Between the trimmed V and J ends, which lost 4 bases and 5 bases, there was a span of 11 bases. DNA for the CDR3: TGTGCCAGCAGTGCAGGATCCCTCAATGAAAAACTGTTTTTT. It is translated as CASSAGSLNEKLFF.

There are a few counts of this clonotype. This chain uses TRBV7-8 with TRBJ2-1, with 10 bases matching TRBD1. Germline loops: CDR1 SGHVS, CDR2 FQNEAQ. V gave up 7 bases and J gave up 2 bases; unmatched junction bases: 8. The CDR3 is 16 residues long. The CDR3 region is CASTFGTGATYNEQFF. DNA for the CDR3: TGTGCCAGCACCTTCGGGACAGGGGCGACCTACAATGAGCAGTTCTTC.

This clonotype was found once. In this CDR3 the conserved last residue, phenylalanine or tryptophan, is missing, so a read error is likely. This chain uses TRBV20-1 with TRBJ2-3; D is unclear. The V gene lost 6 bases and the J gene lost 1 base, with 14 bases spanning the gap. CDR3 length: 14 residues. Germline CDR1 reads DFQATT; CDR2 reads SNEGSKA (reference sequence). CDR3 bases: TGCAGTGCCCCGACTGAACTGGGCACAGATACGCAGTATTAT. Translated, it gives CSAPTELGTDTQYY.

This clonotype was recorded a few times. The chain employs TRBV5-1 and TRBJ2-1; a possible D gene is TRBD1 (5 bases). The CDR3 contains 14 residues. CDR1 is SGHRS and CDR2 is YFSETQ in the germline V gene. Trimming removed 5 bases at V and 6 bases at J, with 15 bases between. The DNA of the CDR3 is TGCGCCAGCAGTATAGGGGTCATAGGCAATGAGCAGTTCTTC. Translation gives CASSIGVIGNEQFF.

This clonotype was observed at least ten times. CDR3 residues: CASSSMTSGGYNEQFF. The CDR3 coding sequence is TGTGCCAGCAGCTCAATGACTAGCGGGGGATACAATGAGCAGTTCTTC. The rearrangement uses TRBV7-6 and TRBJ2-1; TRBD2 aligns across 12 bases. V lost 4 bases to trimming and J lost 4 bases; unmatched junction nucleotides: 5. CDR1 and CDR2 (germline): SGHVS, FNYEAQ. The CDR3 length is 16 residues. The full variable domain, its missing parts supplied by reference TRBV7-6 and TRBJ2-1, is GAGVSQSPRYKVTKRGQDVALRCDPISGHVSLYWYRQALGQGPEFLTYFNYEAQQDKSGLPNDRFSAERPEGSISTLTIQRTEQRDSAMYRCASSSMTSGGYNEQFFGPGTRLTVL.

The rearrangement links TRBV5-1 to TRBJ1-1, with D unclear. CDR1 SGHRS and CDR2 YFSETQ come from the germline V gene. The length of the CDR3 is 15 residues. The V and J ends lost 4 bases and 7 bases respectively, with 20 bases between them. CDR3 sequence: CASSPGRGSPFEAFF. The CDR3 DNA is TGCGCCAGCAGCCCAGGCCGGGGTTCGCCCTTTGAAGCTTTCTTT.

In the case of this clonotype: A much larger clone lies one base from this, so it may be a read error. The chain carries TRBV5-5 and TRBJ2-1; 13 nucleotides match TRBD2. CDR3 size: 15 residues. The J segment lost 5 bases and the V segment lost 4 bases, leaving 3 bases of the junction unmatched. Looked up from germline, CDR1 is SGHKS and CDR2 is YYEKEE (reference sequence). The DNA of the CDR3 is TGTGCCAGCAGCCCCGGGACTAGCGGGAACAATGAGCAGTTCTTC. Its protein is CASSPGTSGNNEQFF. The whole variable domain, filled in from reference TRBV5-5 and TRBJ2-1, reads DAGVTQSPTHLIKTRGQQVTLRCSPISGHKSVSWYQQVLGQGPQFIFQYYEKEERGRGNFPDRFSARQFPNYSSELNVNALLLGDSALYLCASSPGTSGNNEQFFGPGTRLTVL.

At least ten counts were recorded for this clonotype. The chain employs TRBV11-2 and TRBJ1-1, with a possible D match to TRBD1 (6 bases). The CDR3 contains 15 residues. CDR1 is SGHAT, CDR2 FQNNGV, per germline. V was trimmed by 5 bases and J by 3 bases, leaving 16 bases between them. The CDR3 sequence: CASSTTMRQDTEAFF. CDR3 DNA sequence: TGTGCCAGCAGCACGACTATGAGACAGGACACTGAAGCTTTCTTT.

This clonotype was seen at least ten times. The rearrangement uses TRBV12-3 or TRBV12-4 and TRBJ1-2; D is unresolved. CDR3 length equals 12 residues. V lost 7 bases, J lost 2 bases, and 8 bases lay in between. CDR3 in amino acids: CASTQQNYGYTF. The CDR3 DNA reads TGTGCCAGCACACAGCAGAACTATGGCTACACCTTC.

This clonotype occurred many times. This chain uses TRBV6-1 with TRBJ1-3; D not resolved. The V gene lost 7 bases and the J gene lost 0 bases, with 13 bases spanning the gap. The CDR3 totals 15 residues. Per germline, CDR1 MNHNS and CDR2 SASEGT. CDR3 sequence (DNA): TGTGCCAGCAATGGGGTACCCTCCTCTGGAAACACCATATATTTT. Translation gives CASNGVPSSGNTIYF.

The rearrangement joins TRBV6-2 or TRBV6-3 to TRBJ2-3; TRBD2 aligns across 9 bases. CDR3 size: 17 residues. Per the germline V gene, CDR1 is MNHEY and CDR2 is SVGEGT. V was clipped by 0 bases and J by 2 bases; unmatched bases: 6. The CDR3 DNA is TGTGCCAGCAGTTACTCCCCGGGACTAGCCTACACAGATACGCAGTATTTT. It encodes CASSYSPGLAYTDTQYF.

The chain is built from TRBV5-1 and TRBJ1-4, with D unclear. In germline, CDR1 is SGHRS, CDR2 YFSETQ. This CDR3 contains 14 residues. Trimming left V 6 bases short and J 3 bases short, with 12 bases between. The CDR3 loop is CASTLSGANEKLFF. CDR3 coding DNA: TGCGCCAGCACCTTAAGCGGGGCTAATGAAAAACTGTTTTTT.

There are a few counts of this clonotype. Lacking the conserved final phenylalanine or tryptophan, this CDR3 likely reflects a read error. The chain employs TRBV11-2 and TRBJ2-1; D is possibly TRBD2 (6 bases). CDR1 and CDR2 (germline): SGHAT, FQNNGV. Trimming stripped 3 bases from V and 6 bases from J, with 9 bases between. There are 13 residues in the CDR3. This CDR3 is CASSFGSGNEQFS. Here the CDR3 DNA reads TGTGCCAGCAGCTTTGGTAGCGGCAATGAGCAGTTCTCC.

The table lists this clonotype with a few counts. The chain joins TRBV21-1 to TRBJ2-5; TRBD1, the table's D call, lacks a check against the DNA. TRBV21-1 counts as a pseudogene. This CDR3 spans 12 amino acids. CDR3 DNA sequence: TGTGCCAGCAGAAAACAGGGAGAGACCCAGTACTTC. Translating gives CASRKQGETQYF.

The chain couples TRBV19 to TRBJ2-7; 14 bases agree with TRBD2. This CDR3 has 18 amino acids. Germline assignment: CDR1 LNHDA and CDR2 SQIVND (reference sequence). V shed 1 base, J shed 2 bases, and the junction held 7 bases outside the gene matches. DNA for the CDR3: TGTGCCAGTAGTATAGCAGGGACTAGCGGGAGTAGCGCCTACGAGCAGTACTTC. Its translation: CASSIAGTSGSSAYEQYF.

V gene TRBV5-1 combines with J gene TRBJ2-2, with D possibly TRBD2 on 6 matching bases. V gave up 5 bases and J gave up 0 bases, with 14 bases separating them. CDR3 length: 16 residues. Per germline, CDR1 SGHRS and CDR2 YFSETQ. The CDR3 is CASRALGRSNTGELFF. CDR3 nucleotides: TGCGCCAGCAGGGCCCTAGGGAGGTCGAACACCGGGGAGCTGTTTTTT.

V usage is TRBV5-1 and J usage is TRBJ2-1; D may be TRBD1 or TRBD2 (7 bases each). Per germline, CDR1 SGHRS and CDR2 YFSETQ. This CDR3 is 17 amino acids long. V lost 4 bases to trimming and J lost 0 bases, with 17 bases between them. CDR3 nucleotide sequence: TGCGCCAGCAGCGCCCAGGGGGGGACATCCTCCTACAATGAGCAGTTCTTC. Amino acid sequence: CASSAQGGTSSYNEQFF.

In this sample, this clonotype turned up a few times. This chain connects TRBV28 to TRBJ1-5, with no clear D. Trimming pared 3 bases from V and 3 bases from J, leaving 18 bases between. CDR3 length equals 17 residues. The V gene's germline CDR1 is MDHEN and CDR2 SYDVKM. CDR3 nucleotides: TGTGCCAGCAGTTTTGGTTCGACCCGGGCAAACAATCAGCCCCAGCATTTT. Translated: CASSFGSTRANNQPQHF.

This clonotype was recorded at least ten times. The V call is TRBV19, the J call TRBJ2-1, with TRBD2 identical over 9 bases. J was trimmed by 2 bases and V by 6 bases; bases with no gene match: 8. There are 16 residues in the CDR3. Germline V gives CDR1 LNHDA, CDR2 SQIVND (reference sequence). This chain's CDR3 is CASRGPSGVPYNEQFF. DNA for the CDR3: TGTGCCAGTAGGGGGCCTAGCGGGGTCCCCTACAATGAGCAGTTCTTC. Full variable domain (rest looked up from reference TRBV19 and TRBJ2-1): DGGITQSPKYLFRKEGQNVTLSCEQNLNHDAMYWYRQDPGQGLRLIYYSQIVNDFQKGDIAEGYSVSREKKESFPLTVTSAQKNPTAFYLCASRGPSGVPYNEQFFGPGTRLTVL.

This clonotype has only a few counts. This chain links TRBV5-1 with TRBJ1-4; D is unclear. The CDR3 has 13 residues. With 1 base removed from V and 8 bases from J, the gap between germline ends came to 9 bases. The germline gives CDR1 SGHRS, CDR2 YFSETQ. The DNA of the CDR3 is TGCGCCAGCAGCTTGAACATGAACGAAAAACTGTTTTTT. The encoded protein is CASSLNMNEKLFF.

This chain joins TRBV2 and TRBJ1-2, with 7 bases that match TRBD1. Trimming removed 6 bases from V and 8 bases from J; junction bases left unmatched: 9. The CDR3 covers 13 residues. Germline values: CDR1 SNHLY, CDR2 FYNNEI. For the CDR3, the DNA is TGTGCCAGCAGCGCTTCGACAGGGTACGGCTACACCTTC. This encodes CASSASTGYGYTF.

J is TRBJ1-1 and V is TRBV6-5, with D hard to call. Trimming left V 4 bases short and J 4 bases short, with 10 bases between. CDR3 length equals 13 residues. Germline loops: CDR1 MNHEY, CDR2 SVGAGI. The CDR3 nucleotides are TGTGCCAGCAGTTCCCGCCCATCCACTGAAGCTTTCTTT. Its translation: CASSSRPSTEAFF.

The chain uses TRBV28 and TRBJ2-7; D might be TRBD2 (7 bases). In germline, CDR1 is MDHEN, CDR2 SYDVKM. This CDR3 has 16 residues. Trimming removed 5 bases from V and 0 bases from J, with 17 bases in between. CDR3 bases: TGTGCCAGCAGTAAGTGGGGCGGGGGCACCTCCTACGAGCAGTACTTC. Its protein product is CASSKWGGGTSYEQYF.